Below are 14 T cell receptor beta chains sequenced from a single sample in a study of T cells after yellow fever vaccination. A single record per CDR3 protein comes from TCRdb applying MiXCR to the 5' RACE reads. The sample consists of roughly 500,000 distinct CDR3 sequences, 15% to 20% of them appearing once. The specimen was PBMCs, collected 15 days after the yellow fever booster vaccination. Receptor source: a man under 40 who received the YFV17D yellow fever vaccine.

This clonotype was seen more than once but under ten times. Written as DNA, the CDR3 is TGTGCCAGCAAGACGGCGGGAGACACCGGGGAGCTGTTTTTT. Translated: CASKTAGDTGELFF. This sequence joins TRBV7-8 and TRBJ2-2; 7 nucleotides line up with TRBD2. The germline V gene encodes CDR1 SGHVS and CDR2 FQNEAQ. J lost 3 bases, V lost 7 bases, and 5 bases had no gene match. The CDR3 length is 14 residues.

The chain combines TRBV7-2 with TRBJ1-4; D not resolved. The CDR3 is 12 residues long. The V and J ends lost 5 bases and 8 bases respectively, with 9 bases between them. CDR1 and CDR2 from the germline V gene are SGHTA and FQGNSA. The DNA for the CDR3 is TGTGCCAGCAGCCTGAATGGCGAAAAACTGTTTTTT. Amino acid sequence: CASSLNGEKLFF.

This clonotype was counted a few times. The V call is TRBV4-1, the J call TRBJ2-3; D unresolved. The germline V gene encodes CDR1 MGHRA and CDR2 YSYEKL. V lost 2 bases, J lost 6 bases, and 9 bases lay in between. This CDR3 has 13 amino acids. The CDR3 loop is CASSQKGLDTQYF. DNA of the CDR3: TGCGCCAGCAGCCAAAAAGGGTTGGATACGCAGTATTTT.

A few counts support this clonotype. This chain links TRBV6-1 with TRBJ1-6; 9 bases agree with TRBD1. The J segment lost 0 bases and the V segment lost 8 bases, leaving 8 bases of the junction unmatched. The CDR3 length is 17 residues. Germline V gene lookup returns CDR1 MNHNS and CDR2 SASEGT. The CDR3 here is CASRDRVSSSYNSPLHF. The CDR3 DNA is TGTGCCAGCCGGGACAGGGTCTCGAGCTCCTATAATTCACCCCTCCACTTT.

In nucleotides, the CDR3 is TGTGCCAGCTCTAAGGGCTCCTACAATGAGCAGTTCTTC. Translating it yields CASSKGSYNEQFF. The rearrangement uses TRBV11-2 and TRBJ2-1; D gene uncertain. From germline, CDR1 is SGHAT and CDR2 FQNNGV. The CDR3 loop spans 13 amino acids. Between the trimmed V and J ends, which lost 8 bases and 0 bases, there was a span of 8 bases.

The chain has TRBV29-1 and TRBJ2-4; 14 bases line up with TRBD2. The length of the CDR3 is 16 residues. V lost 7 bases and J lost 2; bases outside the gene matches: 7. In germline, CDR1 is SQVTM, CDR2 ANQGSEA. CDR3 sequence (DNA): TGCAGCGCCGGGACTAGCGGGAGTCTAACCAAAAACATTCAGTACTTC. The encoded protein is CSAGTSGSLTKNIQYF.

This chain joins TRBV11-2 and TRBJ2-3; D unclear. CDR1 SGHAT and CDR2 FQNNGV come from the germline V gene. The V end was cut by 0 bases, the J end by 2 bases, with 15 bases between. The CDR3 sequence is 17 residues long. The CDR3 sequence is CASSLEYSRIITDTQYF. In nucleotides, the CDR3 is TGTGCCAGCAGCTTAGAGTACAGTAGAATAATCACAGATACGCAGTATTTT.

The chain employs TRBV12-3 or TRBV12-4 and TRBJ2-2, with 12 nucleotides matching TRBD2. This CDR3 contains 16 residues. The V segment lost 3 bases and the J segment 8 bases; nucleotides outside the gene matches: 7. CDR3 coding DNA: TGTGCCAGCAGTTTTCCTAGCGGGAGGGCCTCTGGGGAGCTGTTTTTT. Its protein is CASSFPSGRASGELFF.

This clonotype occurred a few times. The gene calls are TRBV20-1 and TRBJ2-1; TRBD2 aligns across 13 bases. Germline loops: CDR1 DFQATT, CDR2 SNEGSKA (reference sequence). There are 13 residues in the CDR3. CDR3: CSGGTSGMNEQFF. CDR3 DNA sequence: TGCAGCGGAGGGACTAGCGGGATGAATGAGCAGTTCTTC.

The rearrangement uses TRBV29-1 and TRBJ1-5; 8 nucleotides align to TRBD1. The trim removed 4 bases at V and 7 bases at J, leaving 6 bases unmatched. The CDR3 sequence is 13 residues long. Looked up from germline, CDR1 is SQVTM and CDR2 is ANQGSEA. CDR3 sequence (DNA): TGCAGCGTTGTCTCCGGACAGGGCCAGCCCCAGCATTTT. Encoded protein: CSVVSGQGQPQHF. Looking up the rest from reference TRBV29-1 and TRBJ1-5 gives the full variable domain: SAVISQKPSRDICQRGTSLTIQCQVDSQVTMMFWYRQQPGQSLTLIATANQGSEATYESGFVIDKFPISRPNLTFSTLTVSNMSPEDSSIYLCSVVSGQGQPQHFGDGTRLSIL.

This clonotype was picked up a small number of times. The chain recombines TRBV7-6 with TRBJ2-5; D unresolved. The CDR3 spans 13 residues. Trimming shortened V by 1 base and J by 6 bases, and 9 bases separated the two germline ends. In germline, CDR1 is SGHVS, CDR2 FNYEAQ. The CDR3 spells CASSLGLDQTQYF. CDR3 DNA sequence: TGTGCCAGCAGCTTAGGACTCGACCAGACCCAGTACTTC. Together with reference TRBV7-6 and TRBJ2-5, the CDR3 gives the full variable domain: GAGVSQSPRYKVTKRGQDVALRCDPISGHVSLYWYRQALGQGPEFLTYFNYEAQQDKSGLPNDRFSAERPEGSISTLTIQRTEQRDSAMYRCASSLGLDQTQYFGPGTRLLVL.

This clonotype has a handful of counts. The chain uses TRBV5-1 and TRBJ2-6, with D perhaps matching TRBD1 or TRBD2 (5 bases each). Germline V gene sequence: CDR1 SGHRS, CDR2 YFSETQ. This CDR3 is built from 17 residues. V was clipped by 5 bases and J by 0 bases, with 15 bases between them. CDR3 region: CASSTEGISSGANVLTF. For the CDR3, the DNA is TGCGCCAGCAGTACCGAGGGGATTAGCTCTGGGGCCAACGTCCTGACTTTC.

The genes are TRBV20-1 and TRBJ2-7; D tentatively fits TRBD1 or TRBD2 (7 bases each). The germline V gene has CDR1 DFQATT and CDR2 SNEGSKA (reference sequence). This CDR3 spans 14 amino acids. The CDR3 sequence: CSAGGRGLSYEQYF. In nucleotides, the CDR3 is TGCAGCGCCGGGGGGAGGGGGCTCTCCTACGAGCAGTACTTC.

The gene calls are TRBV6-2 or TRBV6-3 and TRBJ2-3; 10 bases fit TRBD1. The trim removed 2 bases at V and 3 bases at J, leaving 8 bases unmatched. There are 17 residues in the CDR3. From germline, CDR1 is MNHEY and CDR2 SVGEGT. CDR3 coding DNA: TGTGCCAGCAGTTACCCTTCCGGGACAGGGGAGACAGATACGCAGTATTTT. Amino acids: CASSYPSGTGETDTQYF.